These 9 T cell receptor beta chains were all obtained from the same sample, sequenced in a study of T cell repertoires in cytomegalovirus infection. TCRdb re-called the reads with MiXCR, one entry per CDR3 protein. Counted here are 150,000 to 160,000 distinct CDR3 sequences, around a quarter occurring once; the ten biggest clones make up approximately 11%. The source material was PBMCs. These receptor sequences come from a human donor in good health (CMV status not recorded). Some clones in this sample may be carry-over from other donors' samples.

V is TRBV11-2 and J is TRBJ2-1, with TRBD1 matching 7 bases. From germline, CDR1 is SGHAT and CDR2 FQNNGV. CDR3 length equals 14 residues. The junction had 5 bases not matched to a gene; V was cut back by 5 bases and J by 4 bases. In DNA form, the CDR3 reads TGTGCCAGCAGCCCCGGGACAGAGTACAATGAGCAGTTCTTC. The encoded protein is CASSPGTEYNEQFF. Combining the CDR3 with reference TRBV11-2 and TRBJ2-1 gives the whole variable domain EAGVAQSPRYKIIEKRQSVAFWCNPISGHATLYWYQQILGQGPKLLIQFQNNGVVDDSQLPKDRFSAERLKGVDSTLKIQPAKLEDSAVYLCASSPGTEYNEQFFGPGTRLTVL.

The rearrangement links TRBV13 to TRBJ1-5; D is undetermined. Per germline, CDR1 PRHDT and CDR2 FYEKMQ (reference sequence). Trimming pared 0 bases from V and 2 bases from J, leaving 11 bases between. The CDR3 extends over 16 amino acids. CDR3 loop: CASSLGRSGGNQPQHF. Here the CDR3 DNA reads TGTGCCAGCAGCTTAGGCAGGAGTGGGGGCAATCAGCCCCAGCATTTT.

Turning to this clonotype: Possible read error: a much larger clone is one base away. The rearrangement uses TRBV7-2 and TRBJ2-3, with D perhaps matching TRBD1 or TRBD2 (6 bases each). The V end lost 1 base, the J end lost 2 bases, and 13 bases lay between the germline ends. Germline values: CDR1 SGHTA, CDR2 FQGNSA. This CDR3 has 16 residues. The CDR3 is CASSLVGGRDTDTQYF. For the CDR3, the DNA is TGTGCCAGCAGCTTAGTTGGGGGGCGAGACACAGATACGCAGTATTTT.

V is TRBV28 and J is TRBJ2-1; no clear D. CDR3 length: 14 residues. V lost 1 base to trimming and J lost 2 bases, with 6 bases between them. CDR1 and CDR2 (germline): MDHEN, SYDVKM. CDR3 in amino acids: CASSLSRPYNEQFF. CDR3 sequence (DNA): TGTGCCAGCAGTTTATCCAGACCCTACAATGAGCAGTTCTTC.

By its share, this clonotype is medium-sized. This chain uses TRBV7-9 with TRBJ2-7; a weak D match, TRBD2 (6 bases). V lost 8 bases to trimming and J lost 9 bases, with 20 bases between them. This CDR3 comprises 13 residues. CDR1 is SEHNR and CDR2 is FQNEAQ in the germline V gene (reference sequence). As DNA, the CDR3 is TGTGCCAGCTTCGACGGGCCGGGACTTAGGCAGTACTTC. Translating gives CASFDGPGLRQYF.

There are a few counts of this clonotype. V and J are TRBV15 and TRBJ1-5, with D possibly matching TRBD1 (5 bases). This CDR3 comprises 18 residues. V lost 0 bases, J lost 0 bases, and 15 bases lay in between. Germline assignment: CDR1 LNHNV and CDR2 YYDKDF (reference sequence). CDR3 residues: CATSRDLDWGDSNQPQHF. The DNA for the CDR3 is TGTGCCACCAGCAGAGATTTGGATTGGGGGGATAGCAATCAGCCCCAGCATTTT.

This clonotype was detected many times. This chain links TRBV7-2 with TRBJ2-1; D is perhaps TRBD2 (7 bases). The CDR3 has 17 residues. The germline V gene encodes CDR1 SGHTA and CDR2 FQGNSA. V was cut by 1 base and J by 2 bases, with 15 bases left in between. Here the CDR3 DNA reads TGTGCCAGCAGCTTAGTACTGGGGGGGCCTCCCTACAATGAGCAGTTCTTC. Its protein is CASSLVLGGPPYNEQFF.

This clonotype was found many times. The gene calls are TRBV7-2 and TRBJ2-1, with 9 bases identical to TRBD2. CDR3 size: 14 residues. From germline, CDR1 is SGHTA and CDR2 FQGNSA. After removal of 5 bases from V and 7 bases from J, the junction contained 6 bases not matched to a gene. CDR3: CASSRGGVENEQFF. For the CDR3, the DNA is TGTGCCAGCAGCCGCGGGGGGGTTGAAAATGAGCAGTTCTTC.

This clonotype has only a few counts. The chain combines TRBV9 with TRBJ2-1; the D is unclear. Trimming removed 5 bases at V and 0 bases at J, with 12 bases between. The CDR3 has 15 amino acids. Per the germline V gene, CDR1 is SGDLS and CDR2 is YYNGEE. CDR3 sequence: CASSFDSVSYNEQFF. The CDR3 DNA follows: TGTGCCAGCAGTTTTGACTCAGTCTCCTACAATGAGCAGTTCTTC. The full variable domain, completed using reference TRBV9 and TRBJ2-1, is DSGVTQTPKHLITATGQRVTLRCSPRSGDLSVYWYQQSLDQGLQFLIQYYNGEERAKGNILERFSAQQFPDLHSELNLSSLELGDSALYFCASSFDSVSYNEQFFGPGTRLTVL.